Presented here are 21 T cell receptor beta chains from one specimen sequenced in a study of cytomegalovirus exposure and HLA in healthy donors (TCRdb year 2017). Library preparation used the immunoSEQ multiplex PCR assay. A mixture of 60 forward primers for TCR Vbeta segments and 13 reverse primers for TCR Jbeta segments was used in the multiplex PCR. This is the immuneACCESS table as TCRdb keeps it, with only in-frame sequences that have V and J called. A part of the clones is gone; compared with another copy, unresolved V genes explain less than half, and the rest is unexplained. This sample holds 90,000 to 120,000 clones; 81% were observed only once. About 2.3% of the sample lies in the top ten. The sequenced sample was PBMCs. The receptors stem from a man aged 25-40 years in good health and CMV-seronegative.

V usage is TRBV7-9 and J usage is TRBJ1-2; D unresolved. Trimming took off 0 bases at V and 8 bases at J, with 10 bases between the two ends. CDR1 is SEHNR and CDR2 is FQNEAQ in the germline V gene (reference sequence). This CDR3 contains 13 residues. The CDR3 here is CASSLAPGWGYTF. The DNA of the CDR3 is TGTGCCAGCAGCTTAGCGCCGGGATGGGGCTACACCTTC.

This chain uses TRBV9 with TRBJ2-7, with 7 bases that match TRBD1. With V trimmed by 0 bases and J by 3 bases, 6 bases remained unmatched. This CDR3 has 15 amino acids. Germline V lookup: CDR1 SGDLS, CDR2 YYNGEE. CDR3 region: CASSVGGGSFYEQYF. The CDR3 DNA is TGTGCCAGCAGCGTAGGAGGGGGCTCCTTCTACGAGCAGTACTTC.

The V gene is TRBV7-9, the J gene TRBJ2-7; possible D gene TRBD1, 6 bases. The CDR3 has 15 amino acids. The V and J ends lost 4 bases and 3 bases respectively, with 16 bases between them. Germline V CDR1 and CDR2: SEHNR, FQNEAQ (reference sequence). Written as DNA, the CDR3 is TGTGCCAGCAGCTCCCTATCGACAGGACTCTACGAGCAGTACTTC. It is translated as CASSSLSTGLYEQYF. Based on the CDR3 plus reference TRBV7-9 and TRBJ2-7, the full variable domain is DTGVSQNPRHKITKRGQNVTFRCDPISEHNRLYWYRQTLGQGPEFLTYFQNEAQLEKSRLLSDRFSAERPKGSFSTLEIQRTEQGDSAMYLCASSSLSTGLYEQYFGPGTRLTVT.

The chain couples TRBV19 to TRBJ2-5; D is ambiguous. The CDR3 totals 13 residues. Germline V lookup: CDR1 LNHDA, CDR2 SQIVND (reference sequence). The V end was cut by 3 bases, the J end by 3 bases, with 8 bases between. In nucleotides, the CDR3 is TGTGCCAGTAGTATTATAGTCAAAGAGACCCAGTACTTC. Translation: CASSIIVKETQYF.

The J gene is TRBJ2-7, the V gene TRBV29-1, with D perhaps TRBD2 (5 bases). CDR1 is SQVTM and CDR2 is ANQGSEA in the germline V gene. Trimming cost V 6 bases and J 0 bases, with 12 bases left between them. The CDR3 has 13 residues. CDR3 region: CSVEFGISYEQYF. CDR3 in DNA: TGCAGCGTAGAGTTCGGGATCTCCTACGAGCAGTACTTC.

The CDR3 is CASTAQQGLGYTF. The CDR3 bases are TGTGCCAGCACGGCTCAACAGGGTTTGGGCTACACCTTC. This rearrangement joins TRBV6-5 to TRBJ1-2; D may be TRBD1 (6 bases). CDR1 is MNHEY, CDR2 SVGAGI, per germline. V lost 7 bases to trimming and J lost 8 bases, with 17 bases between them. This CDR3 contains 13 residues.

The chain is built from TRBV30 and TRBJ2-5, with a possible D match to TRBD2 (6 bases). The CDR3 is made up of 13 amino acids. The germline V gene encodes CDR1 GTSNPN and CDR2 SVGIG (reference sequence). V was shortened by 1 base and J by 5 bases, with 11 bases between the two germline ends. In nucleotides, the CDR3 is TGTGCCTGGAGTGGTGGTGCGGGGGAGACCCAGTACTTC. Amino acid sequence: CAWSGGAGETQYF.

This clone occurred once. The chain recombines TRBV29-1 with TRBJ2-3; tentative D call: TRBD2 (7 bases). Per the germline V gene, CDR1 is SQVTM and CDR2 is ANQGSEA. CDR3 size: 14 residues. CDR3 region: CSVVGLGGGWTQYF. The CDR3 coding sequence is TGCAGTGTGGTCGGACTAGGGGGGGGGTGGACGCAGTATTTT.

This chain links TRBV9 with TRBJ2-5; tentatively, D is TRBD1 (6 bases). V was shortened by 4 bases and J by 3 bases, with 16 bases between the two germline ends. The germline V gene has CDR1 SGDLS and CDR2 YYNGEE. CDR3 size: 15 residues. Written as DNA, the CDR3 is TGTGCCAGCAGCCCTCGCGGACAGTTAAAAGAGACCCAGTACTTC. Amino acids: CASSPRGQLKETQYF.

This clone was detected only once. The V and J genes are TRBV7-9 and TRBJ2-7; D might be TRBD2 (6 bases). In germline, CDR1 is SEHNR, CDR2 FQNEAQ (reference sequence). The V and J ends lost 5 bases and 5 bases respectively, with 13 bases between them. CDR3 length: 13 amino acids. CDR3 region: CASSPGLSDEQYF. The DNA of the CDR3 is TGTGCCAGCAGCCCCGGACTATCCGACGAGCAGTACTTC.

The genes are TRBV29-1 and TRBJ1-1, with unresolved D. The CDR3 runs to 13 residues. V shed 8 bases and J shed 1 base, with 14 bases lying between them. Per germline, CDR1 SQVTM and CDR2 ANQGSEA. CDR3 DNA: TGCAGCCTGGAGGTGGGGTCGAACACTGAAGCTTTCTTT. This sequence encodes CSLEVGSNTEAFF.

The table lists this clone with a few counts. This chain joins TRBV7-8 and TRBJ2-3, with a possible D match to TRBD2 (6 bases). V gave up 5 bases and J gave up 9 bases, with 12 bases separating them. The CDR3 covers 12 residues. Germline V gives CDR1 SGHVS, CDR2 FQNEAQ. In DNA, the CDR3 is TGTGCCAGCAGCCTCGGGAGTAGAACGCAGTATTTT. This gives the protein CASSLGSRTQYF.

The chain recombines TRBV30 with TRBJ1-2; D is possibly TRBD1 (6 bases). The V gene lost 3 bases and the J gene lost 7 bases, with 12 bases spanning the gap. The CDR3 extends over 12 amino acids. Per the germline V gene, CDR1 is GTSNPN and CDR2 is SVGIG (reference sequence). CDR3 amino acids: CAWRPGEGGYTF. The CDR3 DNA follows: TGTGCCTGGAGGCCAGGGGAGGGTGGCTACACCTTC.

This CDR3 is CSATSGQGSNYGYTF. CDR3 sequence (DNA): TGCAGCGCCACGTCGGGACAGGGATCTAACTATGGCTACACCTTC. V usage is TRBV29-1 and J usage is TRBJ1-2; 9 bases align to TRBD1. The CDR3 runs to 15 residues. Unmatched junction bases numbered 9, after V lost 7 bases and J lost 0 bases. Germline V lookup: CDR1 SQVTM, CDR2 ANQGSEA.

The chain joins TRBV6-4 to TRBJ2-3, with 16 bases matching TRBD2. CDR3 size: 18 residues. The ends lost 0 bases at V and 0 bases at J; junction bases unmatched: 0. Germline lookup yields CDR1 MRHNA and CDR2 SNTAGT. In DNA, the CDR3 is TGTGCCAGCAGTGACTCGGGACTAGCGGGAGGGAGCACAGATACGCAGTATTTT. Translating gives CASSDSGLAGGSTDTQYF.

The J gene is TRBJ1-1, the V gene TRBV5-4; D not resolved. The V end was cut by 0 bases, the J end by 5 bases, with 11 bases between. The CDR3 is 14 residues long. Germline CDR1 reads SGHNT; CDR2 reads YYREEE (reference sequence). The CDR3 spells CASSLGAAGTEAFF. For the CDR3, the DNA is TGTGCCAGCAGCTTGGGGGCCGCGGGAACTGAAGCTTTCTTT. Drawing the rest from reference TRBV5-4 and TRBJ1-1, the complete variable domain is ETGVTQSPTHLIKTRGQQVTLRCSSQSGHNTVSWYQQALGQGPQFIFQYYREEENGRGNFPPRFSGLQFPNYSSELNVNALELDDSALYLCASSLGAAGTEAFFGQGTRLTVV.

The chain is built from TRBV27 and TRBJ1-1, with TRBD1 matching over 7 bases. This CDR3 contains 20 residues. V was pared by 0 bases and J by 0 bases, with 16 bases of the junction left unmatched. Looked up from germline, CDR1 is MNHEY and CDR2 is SMNVEV (reference sequence). CDR3 region: CASSLSRFGAWDSLNTEAFF. The CDR3 DNA sequence: TGTGCCAGCAGTTTATCACGTTTCGGCGCTTGGGACAGCCTGAACACTGAAGCTTTCTTT.

The V gene is TRBV6-5, the J gene TRBJ1-2; tentative D call: TRBD1 (6 bases). Germline values: CDR1 MNHEY, CDR2 SVGAGI. The CDR3 loop spans 14 amino acids. The V end lost 4 bases, the J end lost 6 bases, and 15 bases lay between the germline ends. The chain's CDR3 is CASSSQWGHDGYTF. CDR3 coding DNA: TGTGCCAGCAGTTCCCAATGGGGGCATGATGGCTACACCTTC.

The chain uses TRBV11-2 and TRBJ1-1; no firm D call. From germline, CDR1 is SGHAT and CDR2 FQNNGV. V dropped 3 bases and J dropped 1 base, with 9 bases sitting between them. This CDR3 region has 14 residues. The CDR3 DNA reads as TGTGCCAGCAGCTTGATACAAGAGAACACTGAAGCTTTCTTT. Translating it yields CASSLIQENTEAFF.

This clone occurred once. The chain is built from TRBV7-8 and TRBJ1-1, with D possibly TRBD1 on 6 matching bases. V was cut by 5 bases and J by 6 bases, with 13 bases left in between. Germline values: CDR1 SGHVS, CDR2 FQNEAQ. The CDR3 is made up of 13 amino acids. The CDR3 reads CASSHNRVPEAFF. The CDR3 region has the DNA TGTGCCAGCAGCCATAACAGGGTTCCTGAAGCTTTCTTT.

This chain connects TRBV6-5 to TRBJ1-5; 9 bases are a match to TRBD1. Unmatched junction bases numbered 5, after V lost 4 bases and J lost 4 bases. Looked up from germline, CDR1 is MNHEY and CDR2 is SVGAGI. The CDR3 has 15 residues. CDR3 DNA: TGTGCCAGCAGTTCACAGGGGGCAGGGAATCAGCCCCAGCATTTT. Its protein is CASSSQGAGNQPQHF.